The text below deals with one T cell receptor (beta chain). Antigen unknown. The data derive from a study of PD-L1 blockade in urothelial cancer. On the study more broadly: The study recovered a median of around 140,000 T cells per blood sample. Whole-study findings and limits: Blood TCR clonality below the median before treatment was a predictor of better survival.

Sample time point: pretreatment peripheral blood. Pretreatment and on-treatment samples were taken, numbering 1 to 8 per patient. V lost 4 bases, J lost 1 base, and 3 bases stayed unmatched. Germline lookup yields CDR1 SGDLS and CDR2 YYNGEE. The CDR3 has 14 residues. Here immunoSEQ multiplex PCR was the method, and the copy in TCRdb shows in-frame clones only, minus some. Among more than 50,000 clones, about four fifths were seen once, and the ten largest hold roughly 2.9%. The gene calls are TRBV9 and TRBJ2-5, with 8 bases identical to TRBD1. This TCR was sampled from a man between 65 and 85 years old with urothelial cancer. Sequences were derived from PBMCs, sampled around atezolizumab (anti-PD-L1) treatment. The CDR3 bases are TGTGCCAGCAGCCTAACAGGGGGCCAAGAGACCCAGTACTTC. It specifies CASSLTGGQETQYF.